The clone carrying this T cell receptor (beta chain) turned up a few times. This sample is drawn from a study of identical twins. TCRdb ran MiXCR on the 5' RACE reads and lists one entry per CDR3 protein. The sample shows about 200,000 distinct CDR3 sequences, around 8% of them seen only once. These data also formed part of another study, on yellow fever vaccine responses in identical twins.

The source material was memory (CD45RO+) T cells sorted from blood. This sequence originates from a woman aged 18-30 years in good health.

The CDR3 protein is CASSLLEGQVCEQYF. The CDR3 DNA follows: TGTGCCAGCAGCCTCCTCGAAGGACAGGTATGCGAGCAGTACTTC. The chain joins TRBV7-3 to TRBJ2-7; 7 positions agree with TRBD1. V trimming: 5 bases; J trimming: 6 bases; junction bases outside the gene matches: 13. CDR3 length: 15 residues. Germline V gives CDR1 SGHTA, CDR2 FQGTGA.